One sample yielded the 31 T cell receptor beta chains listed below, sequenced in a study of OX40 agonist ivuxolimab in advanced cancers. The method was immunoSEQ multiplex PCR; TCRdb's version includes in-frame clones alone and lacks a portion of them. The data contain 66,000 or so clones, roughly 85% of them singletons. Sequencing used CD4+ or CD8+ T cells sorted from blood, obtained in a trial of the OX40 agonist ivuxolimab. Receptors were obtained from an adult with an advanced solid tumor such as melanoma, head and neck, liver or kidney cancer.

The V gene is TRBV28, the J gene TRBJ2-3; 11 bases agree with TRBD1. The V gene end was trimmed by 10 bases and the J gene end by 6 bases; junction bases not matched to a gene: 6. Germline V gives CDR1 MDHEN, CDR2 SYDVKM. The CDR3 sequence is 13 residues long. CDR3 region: CAIGQGALDTQYF. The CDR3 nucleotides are TGTGCCATAGGACAGGGGGCCCTGGATACGCAGTATTTT.

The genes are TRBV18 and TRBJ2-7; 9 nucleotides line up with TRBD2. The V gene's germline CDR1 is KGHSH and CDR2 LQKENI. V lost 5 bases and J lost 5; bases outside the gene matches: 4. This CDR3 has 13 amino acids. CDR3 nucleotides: TGTGCCAGCTCAGGGCGGGGGGGAGACGAGCAGTACTTC. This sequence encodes CASSGRGGDEQYF.

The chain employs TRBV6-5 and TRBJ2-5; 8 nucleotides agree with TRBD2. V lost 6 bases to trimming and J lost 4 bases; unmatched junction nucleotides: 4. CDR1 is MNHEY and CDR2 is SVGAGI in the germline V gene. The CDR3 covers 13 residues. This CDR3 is CASSRGGPETQYF. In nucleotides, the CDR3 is TGTGCCAGCAGCCGGGGGGGCCCAGAGACCCAGTACTTC.

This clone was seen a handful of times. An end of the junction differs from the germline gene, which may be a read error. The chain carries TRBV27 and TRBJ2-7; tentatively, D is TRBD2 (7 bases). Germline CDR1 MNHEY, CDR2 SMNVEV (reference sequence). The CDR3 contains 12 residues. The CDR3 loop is CASSFWGGASHF. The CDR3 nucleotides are TGTGCCAGCAGTTTTTGGGGGGGGGCTAGTCACTTC.

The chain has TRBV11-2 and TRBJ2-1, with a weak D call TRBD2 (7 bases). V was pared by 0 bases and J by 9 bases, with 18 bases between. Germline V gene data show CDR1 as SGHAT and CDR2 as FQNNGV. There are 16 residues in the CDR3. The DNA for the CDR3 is TGTGCCAGCAGCTTAGATACCCTGTGGGGGGGCGGTGAGCAGTTCTTC. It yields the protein CASSLDTLWGGGEQFF.

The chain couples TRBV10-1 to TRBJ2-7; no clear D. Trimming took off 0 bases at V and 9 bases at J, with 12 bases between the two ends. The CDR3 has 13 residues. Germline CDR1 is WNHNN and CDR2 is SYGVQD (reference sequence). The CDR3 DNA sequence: TGCGCCAGCAGTGAGTCGAGCAAAACGGGGCAGTACTTC. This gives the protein CASSESSKTGQYF.

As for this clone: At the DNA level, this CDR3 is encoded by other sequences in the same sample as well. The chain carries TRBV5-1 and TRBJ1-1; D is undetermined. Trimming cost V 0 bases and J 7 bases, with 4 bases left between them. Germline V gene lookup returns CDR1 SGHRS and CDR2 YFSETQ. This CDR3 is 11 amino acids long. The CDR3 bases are TGCGCCAGCAGCTTGGGGGGTGAAGCTTTCTTT. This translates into CASSLGGEAFF.

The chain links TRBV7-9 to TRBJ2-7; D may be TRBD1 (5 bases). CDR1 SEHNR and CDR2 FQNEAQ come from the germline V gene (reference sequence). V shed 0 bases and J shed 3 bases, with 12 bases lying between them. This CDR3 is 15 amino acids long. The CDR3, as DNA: TGTGCCAGCAGCTTAGCGGCAGGGATACTCTACGAGCAGTACTTC. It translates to CASSLAAGILYEQYF.

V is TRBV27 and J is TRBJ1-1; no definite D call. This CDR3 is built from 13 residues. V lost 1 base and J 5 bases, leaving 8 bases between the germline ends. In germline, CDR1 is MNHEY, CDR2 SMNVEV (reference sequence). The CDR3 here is CASSLWGYTEAFF. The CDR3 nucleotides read TGTGCCAGCAGTTTATGGGGATATACTGAAGCTTTCTTT.

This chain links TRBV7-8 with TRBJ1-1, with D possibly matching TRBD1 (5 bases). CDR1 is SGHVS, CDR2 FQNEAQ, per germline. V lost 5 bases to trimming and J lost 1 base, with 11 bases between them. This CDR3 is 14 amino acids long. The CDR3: CASSLGEGNTEAFF. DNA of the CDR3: TGTGCCAGCAGCCTAGGGGAGGGGAACACTGAAGCTTTCTTT.

The CDR3 here is CASSLVYTGIDTGELFF. CDR3 nucleotides: TGCGCCAGCAGCTTGGTATACACAGGGATCGACACCGGGGAGCTGTTTTTT. The rearrangement links TRBV5-1 to TRBJ2-2; a possible D gene is TRBD1 (6 bases). Germline V gene lookup returns CDR1 SGHRS and CDR2 YFSETQ. Trimming left V 0 bases short and J 3 bases short, with 15 bases between. The CDR3 sequence is 17 residues long.

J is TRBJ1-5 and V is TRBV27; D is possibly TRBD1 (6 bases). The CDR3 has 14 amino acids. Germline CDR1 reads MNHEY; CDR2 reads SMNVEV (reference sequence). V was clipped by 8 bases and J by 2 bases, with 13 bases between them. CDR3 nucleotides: TGTGCCAGCTCCCGGGACAACGGCAATCAGCCCCAGCATTTT. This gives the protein CASSRDNGNQPQHF.

The CDR3 DNA reads as TGTGCCACCAGCAGAGATAAACAGGGGGGGAACAATGAGCAGTTCTTC. This codes for CATSRDKQGGNNEQFF. The chain links TRBV15 to TRBJ2-1; weak D call: TRBD1 (8 bases). Germline values: CDR1 LNHNV, CDR2 YYDKDF (reference sequence). The length of the CDR3 is 16 residues. V dropped 0 bases and J dropped 5 bases, with 14 bases sitting between them.

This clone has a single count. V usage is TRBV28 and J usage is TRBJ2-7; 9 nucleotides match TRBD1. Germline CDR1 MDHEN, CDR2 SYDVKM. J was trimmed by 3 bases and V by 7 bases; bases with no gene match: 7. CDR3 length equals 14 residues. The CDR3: CASISGQGIYEQYF. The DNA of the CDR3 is TGTGCCAGCATATCGGGACAGGGCATCTACGAGCAGTACTTC.

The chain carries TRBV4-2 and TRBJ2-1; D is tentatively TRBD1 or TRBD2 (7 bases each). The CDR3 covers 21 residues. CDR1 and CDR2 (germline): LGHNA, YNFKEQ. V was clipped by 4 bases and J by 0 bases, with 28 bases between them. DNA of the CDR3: TGTGCCAGCAGCCTAAAACCCCAGGGGGGGGACCTACCAAGCTCCTACAATGAGCAGTTCTTC. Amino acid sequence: CASSLKPQGGDLPSSYNEQFF.

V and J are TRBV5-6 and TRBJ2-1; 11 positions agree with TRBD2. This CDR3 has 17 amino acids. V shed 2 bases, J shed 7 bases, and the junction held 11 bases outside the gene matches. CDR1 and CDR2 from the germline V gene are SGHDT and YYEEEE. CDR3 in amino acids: CASSLYLAGGQVNEQFF. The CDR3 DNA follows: TGTGCCAGCAGCTTATACTTAGCGGGGGGGCAGGTGAATGAGCAGTTCTTC.

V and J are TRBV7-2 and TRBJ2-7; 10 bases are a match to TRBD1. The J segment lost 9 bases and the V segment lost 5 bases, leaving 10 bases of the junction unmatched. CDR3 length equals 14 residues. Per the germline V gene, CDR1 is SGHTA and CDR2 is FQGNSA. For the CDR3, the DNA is TGTGCCAGCAGCCCTCTCGGGACAGGGGTTGGGCAGTACTTC. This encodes CASSPLGTGVGQYF. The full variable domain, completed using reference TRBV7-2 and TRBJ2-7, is GAGVSQSPSNKVTEKGKDVELRCDPISGHTALYWYRQSLGQGLEFLIYFQGNSAPDKSGLPSDRFSAERTGGSVSTLTIQRTQQEDSAVYLCASSPLGTGVGQYFGPGTRLTVT.

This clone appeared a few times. In nucleotides, the CDR3 is TGTGCCAGCAGCGACGACAGGGGGAATCAGCCCCAGCATTTT. It is translated as CASSDDRGNQPQHF. The V gene is TRBV2, the J gene TRBJ1-5, with 9 bases that match TRBD1. Germline assignment: CDR1 SNHLY and CDR2 FYNNEI. CDR3 length: 14 amino acids. Trimming removed 6 bases from V and 4 bases from J; junction bases left unmatched: 4.

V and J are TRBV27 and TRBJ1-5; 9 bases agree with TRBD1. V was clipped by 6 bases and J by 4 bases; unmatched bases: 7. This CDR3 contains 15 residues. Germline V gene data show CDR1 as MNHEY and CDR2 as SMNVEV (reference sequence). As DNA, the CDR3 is TGTGCCAGCAGGTTAGGGACAGGGAAAAATCAGCCCCAGCATTTT. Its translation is CASRLGTGKNQPQHF.

CDR3 nucleotide sequence: TGTGCCAGCAGCGTCCTGGACACATTTAACTATGGCTACACCTTC. Its protein product is CASSVLDTFNYGYTF. The chain recombines TRBV9 with TRBJ1-2, with a possible D match to TRBD1 (5 bases). The V end was cut by 2 bases, the J end by 1 base, with 12 bases between. The CDR3 loop spans 15 amino acids. Germline V gene data show CDR1 as SGDLS and CDR2 as YYNGEE.

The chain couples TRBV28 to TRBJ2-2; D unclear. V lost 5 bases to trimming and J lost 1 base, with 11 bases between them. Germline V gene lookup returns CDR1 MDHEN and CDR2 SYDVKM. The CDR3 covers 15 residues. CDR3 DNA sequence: TGTGCCAGCAGTCCCTCCGGGCAGAACACCGGGGAGCTGTTTTTT. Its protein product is CASSPSGQNTGELFF.

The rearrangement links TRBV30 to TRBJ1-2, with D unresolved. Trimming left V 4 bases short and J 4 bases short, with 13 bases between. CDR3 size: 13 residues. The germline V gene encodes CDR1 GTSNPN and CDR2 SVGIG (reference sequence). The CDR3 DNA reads TGTGCCTGGAAAAGGGTCGCTCCCTATGGCTACACCTTC. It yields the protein CAWKRVAPYGYTF. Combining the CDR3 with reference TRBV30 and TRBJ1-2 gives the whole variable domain SQTIHQWPATLVQPVGSPLSLECTVEGTSNPNLYWYRQAAGRGLQLLFYSVGIGQISSEVPQNLSASRPQDRQFILSSKKLLLSDSGFYLCAWKRVAPYGYTFGSGTRLTVV.

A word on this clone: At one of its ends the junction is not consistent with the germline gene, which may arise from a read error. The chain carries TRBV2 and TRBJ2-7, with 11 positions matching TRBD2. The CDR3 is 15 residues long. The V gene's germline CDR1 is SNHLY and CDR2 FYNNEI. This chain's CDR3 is CASGERLAGIYEQYF. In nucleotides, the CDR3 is TGTGCCAGCGGTGAAAGACTAGCGGGAATCTACGAGCAGTACTTC. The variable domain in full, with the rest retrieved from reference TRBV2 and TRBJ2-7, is EPEVTQTPSHQVTQMGQEVILRCVPISNHLYFYWYRQILGQKVEFLVSFYNNEISEKSEIFDDQFSVERPDGSNFTLKIRSTKLEDSAMYFCASGERLAGIYEQYFGPGTRLTVT.

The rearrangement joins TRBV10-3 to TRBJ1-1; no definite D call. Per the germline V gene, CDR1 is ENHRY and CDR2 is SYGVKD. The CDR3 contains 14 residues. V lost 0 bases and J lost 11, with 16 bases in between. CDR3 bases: TGTGCCATCAGTGAGTCCCCGGGATCATTGGGGGCTTTCTTT. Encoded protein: CAISESPGSLGAFF.

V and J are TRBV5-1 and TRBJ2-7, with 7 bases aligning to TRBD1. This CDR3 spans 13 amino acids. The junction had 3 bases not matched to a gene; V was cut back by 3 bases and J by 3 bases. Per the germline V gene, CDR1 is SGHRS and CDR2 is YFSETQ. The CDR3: CASSSTGIYEQYF. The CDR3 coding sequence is TGCGCCAGCAGCTCGACAGGGATCTACGAGCAGTACTTC. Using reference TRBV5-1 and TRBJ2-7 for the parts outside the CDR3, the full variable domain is KAGVTQTPRYLIKTRGQQVTLSCSPISGHRSVSWYQQTPGQGLQFLFEYFSETQRNKGNFPGRFSGRQFSNSRSEMNVSTLELGDSALYLCASSSTGIYEQYFGPGTRLTVT.

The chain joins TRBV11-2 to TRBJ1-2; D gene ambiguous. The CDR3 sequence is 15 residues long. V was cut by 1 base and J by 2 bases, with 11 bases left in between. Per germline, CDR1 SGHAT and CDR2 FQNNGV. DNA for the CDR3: TGTGCCAGCAGCTTAGGAGAAGGCCCGAACTATGGCTACACCTTC. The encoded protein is CASSLGEGPNYGYTF. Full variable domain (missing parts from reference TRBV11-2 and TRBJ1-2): EAGVAQSPRYKIIEKRQSVAFWCNPISGHATLYWYQQILGQGPKLLIQFQNNGVVDDSQLPKDRFSAERLKGVDSTLKIQPAKLEDSAVYLCASSLGEGPNYGYTFGSGTRLTVV.

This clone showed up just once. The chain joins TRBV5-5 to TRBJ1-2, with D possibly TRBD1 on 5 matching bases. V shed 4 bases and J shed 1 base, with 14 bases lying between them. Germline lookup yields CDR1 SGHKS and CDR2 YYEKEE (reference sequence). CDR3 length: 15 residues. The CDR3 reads CASSAGRDLNYGYTF. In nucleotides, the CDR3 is TGTGCCAGCAGCGCTGGACGGGACCTTAACTATGGCTACACCTTC.

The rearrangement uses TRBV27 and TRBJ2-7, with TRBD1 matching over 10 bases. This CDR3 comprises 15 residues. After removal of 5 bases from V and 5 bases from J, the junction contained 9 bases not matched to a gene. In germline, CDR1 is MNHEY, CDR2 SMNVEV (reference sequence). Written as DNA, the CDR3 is TGTGCCAGCAGTATAAGACAGGGGGCGCGGAACGAGCAGTACTTC. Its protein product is CASSIRQGARNEQYF.

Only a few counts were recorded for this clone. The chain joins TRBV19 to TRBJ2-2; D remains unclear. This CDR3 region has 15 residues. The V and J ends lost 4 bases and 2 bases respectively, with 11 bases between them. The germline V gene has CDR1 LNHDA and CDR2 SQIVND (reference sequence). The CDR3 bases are TGTGCCAGTAGTACACGGACGGATAACACCGGGGAGCTGTTTTTT. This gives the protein CASSTRTDNTGELFF.

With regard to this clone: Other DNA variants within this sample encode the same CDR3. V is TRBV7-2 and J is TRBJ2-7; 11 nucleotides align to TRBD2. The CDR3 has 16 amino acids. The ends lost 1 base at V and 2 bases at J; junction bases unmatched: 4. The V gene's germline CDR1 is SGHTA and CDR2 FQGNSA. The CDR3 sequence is CASSLEGTSGAYEQYF. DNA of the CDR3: TGTGCCAGCAGCTTAGAGGGGACTAGCGGAGCCTACGAGCAGTACTTC.

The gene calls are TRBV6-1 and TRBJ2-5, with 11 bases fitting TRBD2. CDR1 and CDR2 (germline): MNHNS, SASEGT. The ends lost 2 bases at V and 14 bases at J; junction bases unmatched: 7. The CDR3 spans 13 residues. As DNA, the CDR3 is TGTGCCAGCAGTGAAATTAGGGGGACTAGCGGTTACTTC. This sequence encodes CASSEIRGTSGYF.